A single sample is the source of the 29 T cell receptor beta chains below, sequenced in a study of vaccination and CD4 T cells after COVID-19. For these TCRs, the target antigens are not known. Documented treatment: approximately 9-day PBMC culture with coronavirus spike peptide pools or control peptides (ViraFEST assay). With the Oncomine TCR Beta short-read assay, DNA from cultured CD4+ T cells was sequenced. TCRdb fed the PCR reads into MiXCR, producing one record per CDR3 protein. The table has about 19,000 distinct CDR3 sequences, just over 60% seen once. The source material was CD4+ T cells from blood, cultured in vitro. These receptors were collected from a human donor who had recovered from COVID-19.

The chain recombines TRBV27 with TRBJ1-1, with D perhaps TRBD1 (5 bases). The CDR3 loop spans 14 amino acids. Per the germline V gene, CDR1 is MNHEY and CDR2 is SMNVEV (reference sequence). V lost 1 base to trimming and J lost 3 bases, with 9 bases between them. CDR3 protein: CASSLLGGDTEAFF. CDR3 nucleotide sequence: TGTGCCAGCAGTTTATTGGGAGGGGACACTGAAGCTTTCTTT.

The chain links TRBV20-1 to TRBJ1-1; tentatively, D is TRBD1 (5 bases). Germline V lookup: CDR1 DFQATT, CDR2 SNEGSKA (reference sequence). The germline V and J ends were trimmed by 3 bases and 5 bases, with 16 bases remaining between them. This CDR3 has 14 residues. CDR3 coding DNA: TGCAGTGCTAGGGATGGGGCTGCAAGAACTGAAGCTTTCTTT. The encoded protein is CSARDGAARTEAFF.

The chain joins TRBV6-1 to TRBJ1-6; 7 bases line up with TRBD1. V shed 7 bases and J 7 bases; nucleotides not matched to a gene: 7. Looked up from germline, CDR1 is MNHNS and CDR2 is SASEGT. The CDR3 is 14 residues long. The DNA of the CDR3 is TGTGCCAGCAATTTGAGCAGGGGGAATTCACCCCTCCACTTT. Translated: CASNLSRGNSPLHF.

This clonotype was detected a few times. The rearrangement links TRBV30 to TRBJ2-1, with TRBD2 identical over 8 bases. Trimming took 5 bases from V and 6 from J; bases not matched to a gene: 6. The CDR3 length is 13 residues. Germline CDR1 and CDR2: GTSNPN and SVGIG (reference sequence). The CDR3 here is CAWAGGDFNEQFF. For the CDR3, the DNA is TGTGCCTGGGCGGGAGGAGATTTCAATGAGCAGTTCTTC.

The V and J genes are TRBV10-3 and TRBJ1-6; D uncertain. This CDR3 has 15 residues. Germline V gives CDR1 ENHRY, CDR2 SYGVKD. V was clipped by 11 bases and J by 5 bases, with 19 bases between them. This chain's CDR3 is CAANGSPVDNSPLHF. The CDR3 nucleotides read TGTGCCGCCAACGGGTCCCCGGTGGATAATTCACCCCTCCACTTT.

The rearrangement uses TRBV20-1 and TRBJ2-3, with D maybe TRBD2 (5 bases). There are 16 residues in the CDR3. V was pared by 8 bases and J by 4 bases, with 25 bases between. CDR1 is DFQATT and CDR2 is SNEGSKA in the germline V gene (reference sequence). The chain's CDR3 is CSSQPSGFTPADTQYF. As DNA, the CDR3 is TGCAGTTCCCAGCCCTCGGGGTTTACCCCCGCAGATACGCAGTATTTT.

The chain's CDR3 is CSARDYAGGGRTDTQYF. The CDR3 nucleotides are TGCAGTGCTAGAGATTATGCGGGAGGGGGGCGCACAGATACGCAGTATTTT. The chain recombines TRBV20-1 with TRBJ2-3, with 9 bases matching TRBD2. CDR3 size: 17 residues. Per the germline V gene, CDR1 is DFQATT and CDR2 is SNEGSKA (reference sequence). Trimming cost V 0 bases and J 1 base; bases outside gene matches: 8.

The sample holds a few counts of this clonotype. This CDR3 is CSASESGFEQYF. For the CDR3, the DNA is TGCAGTGCTAGTGAGAGCGGATTCGAGCAGTACTTC. The chain recombines TRBV20-1 with TRBJ2-5; D is possibly TRBD2 (5 bases). The end of the DNA is better explained by TRBJ2-7, so the J call may be wrong. There are 12 residues in the CDR3. Germline assignment: CDR1 DFQATT and CDR2 SNEGSKA (reference sequence).

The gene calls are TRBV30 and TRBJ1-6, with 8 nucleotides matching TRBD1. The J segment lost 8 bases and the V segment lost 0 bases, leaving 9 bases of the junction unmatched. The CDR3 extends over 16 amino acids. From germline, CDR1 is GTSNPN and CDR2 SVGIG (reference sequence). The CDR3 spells CAWSVVGRGLHSPLHF. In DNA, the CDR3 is TGTGCCTGGAGTGTAGTCGGCAGGGGGCTACATTCACCCCTCCACTTT.

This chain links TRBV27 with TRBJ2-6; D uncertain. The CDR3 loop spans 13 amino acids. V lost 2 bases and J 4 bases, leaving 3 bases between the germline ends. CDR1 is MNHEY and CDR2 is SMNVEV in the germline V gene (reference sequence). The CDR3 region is CASSLHGANVLTF. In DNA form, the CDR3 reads TGTGCCAGCAGTTTACACGGGGCCAACGTCCTGACTTTC.

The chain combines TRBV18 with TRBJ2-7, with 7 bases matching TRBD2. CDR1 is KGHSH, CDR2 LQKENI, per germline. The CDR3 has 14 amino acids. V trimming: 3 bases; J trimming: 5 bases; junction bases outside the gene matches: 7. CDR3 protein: CASSPRLALDEQYF. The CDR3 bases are TGTGCCAGCTCACCGAGACTAGCCTTAGACGAGCAGTACTTC.

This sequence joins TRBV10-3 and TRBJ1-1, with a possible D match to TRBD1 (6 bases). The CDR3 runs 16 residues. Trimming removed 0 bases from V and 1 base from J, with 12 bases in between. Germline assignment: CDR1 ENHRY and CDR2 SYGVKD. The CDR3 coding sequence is TGTGCCATCAGTGAGTCGTCAGGGGAATCGAACACTGAAGCTTTCTTT. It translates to CAISESSGESNTEAFF.

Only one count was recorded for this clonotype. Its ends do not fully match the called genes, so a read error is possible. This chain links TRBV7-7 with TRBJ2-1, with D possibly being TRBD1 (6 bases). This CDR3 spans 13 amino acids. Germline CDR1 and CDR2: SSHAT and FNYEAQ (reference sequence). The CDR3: CASSPGQHNEQFF. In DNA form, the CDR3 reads TGTGCTAGCAGCCCCGGACAGCACAATGAGCAGTTCTTC.

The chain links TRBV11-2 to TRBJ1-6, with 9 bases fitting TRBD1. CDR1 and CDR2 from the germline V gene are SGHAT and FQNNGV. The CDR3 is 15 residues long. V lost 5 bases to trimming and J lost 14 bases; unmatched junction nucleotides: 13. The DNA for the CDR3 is TGTGCCAGCAGCACCCGAACGGGACAGGGTCTTTCCCTCCACTTT. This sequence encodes CASSTRTGQGLSLHF.

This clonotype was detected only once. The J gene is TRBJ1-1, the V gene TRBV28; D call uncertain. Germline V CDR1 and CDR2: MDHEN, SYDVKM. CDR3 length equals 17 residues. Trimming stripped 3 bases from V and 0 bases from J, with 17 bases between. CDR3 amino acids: CASSFPGILMMNTEAFF. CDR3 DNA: TGTGCCAGCAGTTTCCCCGGAATACTGATGATGAACACTGAAGCTTTCTTT.

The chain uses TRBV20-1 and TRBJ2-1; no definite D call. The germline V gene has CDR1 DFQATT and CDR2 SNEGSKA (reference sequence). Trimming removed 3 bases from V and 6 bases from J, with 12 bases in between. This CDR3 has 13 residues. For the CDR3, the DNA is TGCAGTGCTAGGCCCCGGTTAGCCAATGAGCAGTTCTTC. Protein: CSARPRLANEQFF.

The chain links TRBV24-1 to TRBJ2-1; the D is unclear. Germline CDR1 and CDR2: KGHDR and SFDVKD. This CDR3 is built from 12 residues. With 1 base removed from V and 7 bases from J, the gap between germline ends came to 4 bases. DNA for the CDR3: TGTGCCACCAGTGATTTCTGGAATGAGCAGTTCTTC. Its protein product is CATSDFWNEQFF.

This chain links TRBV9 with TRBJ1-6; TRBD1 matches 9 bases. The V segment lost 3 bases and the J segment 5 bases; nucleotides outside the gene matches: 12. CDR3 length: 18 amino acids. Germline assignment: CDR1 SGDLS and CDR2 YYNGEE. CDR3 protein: CASSATWGTGTNNSPLHF. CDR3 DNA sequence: TGTGCCAGCAGCGCGACCTGGGGGACAGGGACGAATAATTCACCCCTCCACTTT.

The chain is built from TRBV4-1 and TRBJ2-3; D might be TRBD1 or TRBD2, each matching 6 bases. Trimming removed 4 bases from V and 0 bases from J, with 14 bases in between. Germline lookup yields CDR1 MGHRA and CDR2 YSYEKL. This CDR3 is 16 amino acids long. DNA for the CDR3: TGCGCCAGCAGCCGCTTTGGGGGGACAAGCACAGATACGCAGTATTTT. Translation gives CASSRFGGTSTDTQYF.

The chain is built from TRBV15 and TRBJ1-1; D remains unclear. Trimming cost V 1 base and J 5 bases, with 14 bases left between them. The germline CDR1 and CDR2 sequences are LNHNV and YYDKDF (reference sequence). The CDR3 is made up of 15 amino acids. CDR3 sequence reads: CATSRGNTGGTEAFF. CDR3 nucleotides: TGTGCCACCAGCAGAGGTAACACTGGAGGGACTGAAGCTTTCTTT.

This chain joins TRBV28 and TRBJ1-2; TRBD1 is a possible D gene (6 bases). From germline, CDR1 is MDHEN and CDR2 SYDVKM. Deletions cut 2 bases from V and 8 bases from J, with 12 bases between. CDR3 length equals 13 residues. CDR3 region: CASSLEQGGGYTF. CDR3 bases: TGTGCCAGCAGTTTAGAACAGGGTGGGGGCTACACCTTC.

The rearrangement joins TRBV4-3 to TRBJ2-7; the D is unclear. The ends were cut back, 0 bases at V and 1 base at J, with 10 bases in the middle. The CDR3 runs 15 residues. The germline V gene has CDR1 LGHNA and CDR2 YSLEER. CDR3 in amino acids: CASSQDRGRSYEQYF. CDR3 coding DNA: TGCGCCAGCAGCCAAGATCGTGGCAGATCCTACGAGCAGTACTTC.

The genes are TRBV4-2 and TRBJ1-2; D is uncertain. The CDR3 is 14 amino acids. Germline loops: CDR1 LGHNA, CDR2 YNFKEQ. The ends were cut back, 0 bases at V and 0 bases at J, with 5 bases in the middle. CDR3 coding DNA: TGTGCCAGCAGCCAAGATAGTACTAACTATGGCTACACCTTC. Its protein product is CASSQDSTNYGYTF.

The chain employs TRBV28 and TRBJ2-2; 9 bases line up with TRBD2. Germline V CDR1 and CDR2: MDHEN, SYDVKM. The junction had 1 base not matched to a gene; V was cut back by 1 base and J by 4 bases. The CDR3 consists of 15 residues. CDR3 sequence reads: CASSLLREGTGELFF. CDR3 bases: TGTGCCAGCAGTTTATTGCGGGAGGGCACCGGGGAGCTGTTTTTT.

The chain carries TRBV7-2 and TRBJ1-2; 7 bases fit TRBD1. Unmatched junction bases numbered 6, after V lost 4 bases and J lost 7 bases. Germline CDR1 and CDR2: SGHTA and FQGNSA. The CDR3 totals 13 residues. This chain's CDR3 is CASSSQGRTGYTF. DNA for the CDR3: TGTGCCAGCAGCTCACAGGGGCGGACTGGCTACACCTTC.

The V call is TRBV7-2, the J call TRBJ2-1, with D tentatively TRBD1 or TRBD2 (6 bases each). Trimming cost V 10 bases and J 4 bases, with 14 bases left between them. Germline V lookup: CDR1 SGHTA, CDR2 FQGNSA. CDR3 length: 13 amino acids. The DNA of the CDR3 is TGTGCCATCGCCCGGGGGCCGTACAATGAGCAGTTCTTC. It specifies CAIARGPYNEQFF.

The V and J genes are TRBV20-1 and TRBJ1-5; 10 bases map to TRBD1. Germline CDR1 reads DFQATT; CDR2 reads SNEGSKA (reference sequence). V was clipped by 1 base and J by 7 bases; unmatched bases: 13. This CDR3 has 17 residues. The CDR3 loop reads CSARGDRGHLVGQPQHF. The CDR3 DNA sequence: TGCAGTGCTAGAGGGGACAGGGGACACCTGGTGGGACAGCCCCAGCATTTT.

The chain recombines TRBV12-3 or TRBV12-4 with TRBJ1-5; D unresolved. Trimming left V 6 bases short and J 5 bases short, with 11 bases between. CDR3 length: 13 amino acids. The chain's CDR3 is CASRRTEDQPQHF. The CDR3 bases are TGTGCCAGCAGAAGAACAGAGGATCAGCCCCAGCATTTT.

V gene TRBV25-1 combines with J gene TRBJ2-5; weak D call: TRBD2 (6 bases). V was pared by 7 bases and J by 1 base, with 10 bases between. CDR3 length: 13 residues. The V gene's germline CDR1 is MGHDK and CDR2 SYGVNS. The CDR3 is CASTPGVQETQYF. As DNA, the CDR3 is TGTGCCAGCACCCCGGGAGTCCAAGAGACCCAGTACTTC.